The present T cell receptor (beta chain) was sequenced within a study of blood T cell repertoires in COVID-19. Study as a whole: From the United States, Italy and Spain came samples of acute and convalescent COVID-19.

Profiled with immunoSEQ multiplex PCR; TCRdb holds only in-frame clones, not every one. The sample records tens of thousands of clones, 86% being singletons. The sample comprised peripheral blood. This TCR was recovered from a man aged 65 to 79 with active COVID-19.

The CDR3 reads CASSRAEVYEQYF. Written as DNA, the CDR3 is TGCGCCAGCAGCCGGGCAGAAGTCTACGAGCAGTACTTC. The V gene is TRBV4-1, the J gene TRBJ2-7; D gene ambiguous. CDR3 length: 13 amino acids. The V gene lost 4 bases and the J gene lost 3 bases, with 10 bases spanning the gap. In germline, CDR1 is MGHRA, CDR2 YSYEKL.